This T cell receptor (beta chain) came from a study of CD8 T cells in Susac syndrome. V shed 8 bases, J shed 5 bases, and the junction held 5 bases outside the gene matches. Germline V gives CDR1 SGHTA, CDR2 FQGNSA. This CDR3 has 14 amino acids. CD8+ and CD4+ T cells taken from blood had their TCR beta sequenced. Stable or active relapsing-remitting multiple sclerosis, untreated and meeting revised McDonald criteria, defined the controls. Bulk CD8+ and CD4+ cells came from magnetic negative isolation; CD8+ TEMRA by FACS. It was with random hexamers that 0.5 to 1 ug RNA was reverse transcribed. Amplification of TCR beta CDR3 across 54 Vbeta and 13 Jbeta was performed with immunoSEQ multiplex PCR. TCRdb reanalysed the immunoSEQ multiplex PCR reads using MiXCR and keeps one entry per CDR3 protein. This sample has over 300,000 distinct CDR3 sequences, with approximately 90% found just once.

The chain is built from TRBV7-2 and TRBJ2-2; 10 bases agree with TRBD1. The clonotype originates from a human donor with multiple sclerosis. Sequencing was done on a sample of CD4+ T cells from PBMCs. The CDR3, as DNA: TGTGCCAGCTCAGACAGGGGGCGGACCGGGGAGCTGTTTTTT. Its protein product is CASSDRGRTGELFF.